The present entry profiles one T cell receptor beta chain with its context. The antigen remains undetermined. This record belongs to a study of T cell responses to AZD1222 COVID-19 vaccine. Study-wide results and caveats: Only a handful of AZD1222 recipients, about six in all, had baseline seropositivity. Clonal diversity was possibly underestimated, and the donors were mostly white British, with more females. Spike was spanned by vaccine-associated CD4 TCRs, which were dominant at 160-218 and 743-854. Increases in Spike-specific TCR breadth and depth were seen after two AZD1222 doses.

The CDR3 spans 14 residues. V was trimmed by 7 bases and J by 8 bases, leaving 17 bases between them. Germline loops: CDR1 SEHNR, CDR2 FQNEAQ (reference sequence). Profiled with immunoSEQ multiplex PCR; TCRdb holds only in-frame clones, not every one. The sample gives about 92,000 clones, 86% of which show up once; roughly 10% is in the top ten. The clonotype originates from an adult in good health. The gene calls are TRBV7-9 and TRBJ1-4; a possible D gene is TRBD1 (6 bases). The material was peripheral blood, obtained on day 0 of AZD1222 vaccination. CDR3 nucleotides: TGTGCCAGCATGAGAGCAGGGGCCGACGAAAAACTGTTTTTT. This sequence encodes CASMRAGADEKLFF.